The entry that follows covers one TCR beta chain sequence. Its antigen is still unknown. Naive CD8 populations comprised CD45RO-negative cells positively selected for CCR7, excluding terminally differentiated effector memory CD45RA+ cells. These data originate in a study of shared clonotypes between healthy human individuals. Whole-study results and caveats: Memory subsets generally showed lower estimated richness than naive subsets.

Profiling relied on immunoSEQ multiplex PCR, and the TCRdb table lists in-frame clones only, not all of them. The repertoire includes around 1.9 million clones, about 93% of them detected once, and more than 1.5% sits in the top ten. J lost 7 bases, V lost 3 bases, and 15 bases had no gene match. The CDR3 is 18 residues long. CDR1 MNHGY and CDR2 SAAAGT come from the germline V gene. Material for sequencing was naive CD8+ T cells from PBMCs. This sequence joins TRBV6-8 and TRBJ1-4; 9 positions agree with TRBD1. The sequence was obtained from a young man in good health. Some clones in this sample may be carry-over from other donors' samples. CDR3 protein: CASSYFEKRTGEVEKLFF. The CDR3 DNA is TGTGCCAGCAGTTATTTCGAAAAAAGGACAGGGGAAGTTGAAAAACTGTTTTTT.